This TCR beta chain came from a study of cytomegalovirus exposure and HLA in healthy donors. Study-wide context: The roughly 120 validation repertoires, a later analysis reported, used the same platform as the 666 first-cohort repertoires.

Details on this clone: Its target is not known.

The protocol was immunoSEQ multiplex PCR, while the TCRdb copy is restricted to in-frame clones and leaves out a portion. The data contain approximately 120,000 clones, about 96% of them singletons. Points from the study as a whole: The study labeled 150 or so TCR beta chains cytomegalovirus-associated.

Sequencing was performed on PBMCs. The clonotype originates from a man between 18 and 29 years old in good health and CMV-seronegative.

Here the CDR3 DNA reads TGTGCCAGCAGCCAAGACTATCCAGGTAGCGTACTCACTGAAGCTTTCTTT. Translated, it gives CASSQDYPGSVLTEAFF. The chain couples TRBV4-2 to TRBJ1-1; unclear D gene. Germline-derived CDR1 and CDR2 are LGHNA and YNFKEQ. The CDR3 spans 17 residues. The ends were cut back, 0 bases at V and 4 bases at J, with 18 bases in the middle.